These 6 T cell receptor beta chains were all obtained from the same sample, sequenced in a study of STAT3 mutations in large granular lymphocyte leukemia. Their antigens remain unidentified. Study conclusions and caveats: Every T-cell large granular lymphocyte leukemia patient had at least one immunodominant TCR beta clonotype.

Produced via immunoSEQ multiplex PCR; TCRdb's table is partial and in-frame only. Among approximately 31,000 clones listed, roughly 86% were seen once. Sequencing used peripheral blood mononuclear cells. These receptors were collected from a man aged 55 to 70 with T-cell large granular lymphocyte leukemia. Some clones in this sample may be carry-over from other donors' samples.

This clone was counted a few times. The chain has TRBV5-3 and TRBJ1-5; 10 bases are a match to TRBD1. TRBV5-3 is classed as an ORF, of uncertain function. V was clipped by 3 bases and J by 16 bases; unmatched bases: 10. The CDR3 covers 13 residues. The CDR3 here is CARSSRDRGPEHF. The CDR3 DNA reads TGTGCCAGAAGCTCGCGGGACAGGGGTCCTGAACATTTT.

V is TRBV6-5 and J is TRBJ2-2; the D gene is possibly TRBD2 (5 bases). This CDR3 has 12 amino acids. V was cut by 6 bases and J by 3 bases, with 5 bases left in between. Germline V lookup: CDR1 MNHEY, CDR2 SVGAGI. CDR3 DNA sequence: TGTGCCAGCAGGAGGGACACCGGGGAGCTGTTTTTT. It specifies CASRRDTGELFF.

This chain connects TRBV6-5 to TRBJ2-7; a weak D match, TRBD2 (5 bases). Trimming removed 10 bases at V and 3 bases at J, with 13 bases between. In germline, CDR1 is MNHEY, CDR2 SVGAGI. This CDR3 is built from 12 residues. CDR3 in DNA: TGTGCCACCCGGTTGAGCGGCTACGAGCAGTACTTC. Encoded protein: CATRLSGYEQYF.

The chain combines TRBV9 with TRBJ2-1; D is perhaps TRBD2 (5 bases). Germline CDR1 and CDR2: SGDLS and YYNGEE. CDR3 size: 15 residues. V gave up 4 bases and J gave up 2 bases, with 13 bases separating them. CDR3 nucleotide sequence: TGTGCCAGCAGCCCCCGGGAAAGTCCCTACAATGAGCAGTTCTTC. This codes for CASSPRESPYNEQFF.

The chain has TRBV5-1 and TRBJ2-2; unclear D gene. V was clipped by 3 bases and J by 5 bases, with 14 bases between them. The CDR3 runs 15 residues. Germline V CDR1 and CDR2: SGHRS, YFSETQ. The CDR3 nucleotides read TGCGCCAGCAGCTCCTCCCTAATAATTACCGGGGAGCTGTTTTTT. Its translation: CASSSSLIITGELFF.

The chain uses TRBV28 and TRBJ2-7; no clear D. Trimming removed 9 bases from V and 1 base from J, with 7 bases in between. Per the germline V gene, CDR1 is MDHEN and CDR2 is SYDVKM. The length of the CDR3 is 11 residues. Here the CDR3 reads CASTSSYEQYF. In DNA, the CDR3 is TGTGCCAGTACATCATCCTACGAGCAGTACTTC.